A selection of T cell receptor beta chains follows, all from one sample in a study of blood T cell repertoires in COVID-19. Libraries were prepared by immunoSEQ multiplex PCR; TCRdb keeps only in-frame clonotypes and omits some of them. The sample consists of 200,000 to 250,000 clones, around 80% of them appearing once. Sequencing was carried out using peripheral blood. Receptors originate from a woman aged 80 or over with active or convalescent COVID-19. Both conserved end residues are part of each CDR3. Fields, in order: V gene, clone size, D gene, J gene, CDR3 DNA, CDR3 protein. The D gene is left open where the match is weak. Part of the rows lack a size; the others show once, few, many or a class for expanded clones.

TRBV21-1,-,-,TRBJ1-4,TGTGCCAGCAGCGACGGCGCCGGGACAGGGATTGAAAAACTGTTTTTT,CASSDGAGTGIEKLFF
TRBV5-6,-,TRBD2,TRBJ2-7,TGTGCCAGCAGGCATCTAGCGGGGGGCTTTTACGAGCAGTACTTC,CASRHLAGGFYEQYF
TRBV30,-,TRBD2,TRBJ2-1,TGTGCCTGGAGTGTTCTTTTAGCGGGTGAGCAGTTCTTC,CAWSVLLAGEQFF
TRBV12-3/TRBV12-4,-,-,TRBJ2-5,TGTGCCAGCAGTTTAACCAGAGAGACCCAGTACTTC,CASSLTRETQYF
TRBV6-1,-,-,TRBJ1-1,TGTGCCAGCAGTGAACCTCGGGACAAAGTTACTGAAGCTTTCTTT,CASSEPRDKVTEAFF
TRBV2,-,TRBD1,TRBJ1-3,TGTGCCAGCAGGGCGGCAGGGGGACTTTTTGGAAACACCATATATTTT,CASRAAGGLFGNTIYF
TRBV5-1,-,-,TRBJ1-1,TGCGCCAGCAGCTTGGCGAATACTAACACTGAAGCTTTCTTT,CASSLANTNTEAFF
TRBV7-9,-,-,TRBJ2-2,TGTGCCAGCAGCTTAGTACTTTACACCGGGGAGCTGTTTTTT,CASSLVLYTGELFF
TRBV7-2,-,-,TRBJ1-6,TGTGCCAGCAGCTTAGAGGGCGGGGCTTCACCCCTCCACTTT,CASSLEGGASPLHF
TRBV11-3,-,TRBD2,TRBJ2-3,TGTGCCAGCAGCTTAGCTATTTCAGCGGGGGGCCTCACAGATACGCAGTATTTT,CASSLAISAGGLTDTQYF
TRBV7-8,-,TRBD2,TRBJ2-5,TGTGCCAGCAGCTTAGCAGGACTAGCGGGAGGTGAGACCCAGTACTTC,CASSLAGLAGGETQYF
TRBV5-1,-,-,TRBJ1-1,TGCGCCAGCAGCATCCTACAGGGGAACACTGAAGCTTTCTTT,CASSILQGNTEAFF
TRBV19,-,TRBD2,TRBJ2-3,TGTGCCAGTAGTACCGTAGGCGGGAGGAATACGCAGTATTTT,CASSTVGGRNTQYF
TRBV6-5,once,-,TRBJ2-5,TGTGCCAGCAGTTACGGCGGTGCGGGCGGCCAAGAGACCCAGTACTTC,CASSYGGAGGQETQYF
TRBV11-2,few,-,TRBJ2-7,TGTGCCAGCAGCTTACTCGGTTCAGGTAACTACGAGCAGTACTTC,CASSLLGSGNYEQYF
TRBV7-8,-,TRBD2,TRBJ2-5,TGTGCCAGCAGCCCACAACGACTAGCCGAAGAGACCCAGTACTTC,CASSPQRLAEETQYF
TRBV4-1,-,-,TRBJ1-4,TGCGCCAGCAGCCAGTCACCCAACGGGGAAAAACTGTTTTTT,CASSQSPNGEKLFF
TRBV3-1/TRBV3-2,-,TRBD1,TRBJ2-3,TGTGCCAGCAGCAGGGACAGGGGGCGAACAGATACGCAGTATTTT,CASSRDRGRTDTQYF
TRBV11-1,-,TRBD1,TRBJ2-1,TGTGCCAGCAGCCGTGGACAGGGCTGGGGCAATGAGCAGTTCTTC,CASSRGQGWGNEQFF
TRBV29-1,-,-,TRBJ2-7,TGCAGCGTTGTGGACCCGACAGCAACCTACGAGCAGTACTTC,CSVVDPTATYEQYF
TRBV5-1,-,-,TRBJ1-6,TGCGCCAGCAGCTTGGGAGGACAAGAGGTCTATAATTCACCCCTCCACTTT,CASSLGGQEVYNSPLHF
TRBV5-1,-,-,TRBJ2-2,TGCGCCAGCAGCTTGCCGGGACTGAACACCGGGGAGCTGTTTTTT,CASSLPGLNTGELFF
TRBV7-9,medium-sized,TRBD1,TRBJ1-1,TGTGCCAGCAGCATTCCGGGACAGGGGTTTGGGAAAGCTTTCTTT,CASSIPGQGFGKAFF
TRBV7-2,-,TRBD1,TRBJ2-4,TGTGCCAGCAGCCTTGACAGGGTGGCTCAGTACTTC,CASSLDRVAQYF
TRBV12-3/TRBV12-4,-,-,TRBJ1-1,TGTGCCAGCAGTCTAGGGAGGAACACTGAAGCTTTCTTT,CASSLGRNTEAFF
TRBV6-5,-,TRBD2,TRBJ2-1,TGTGCCAGCAGTTACGGCTGGCTAGCGGATTACAATGAGCAGTTCTTC,CASSYGWLADYNEQFF
TRBV28,-,TRBD1,TRBJ1-2,TGTGCCAGCAGTTTAGGACAGGGGGTTGTCTATGGCTACACCTTC,CASSLGQGVVYGYTF
TRBV6-5,-,TRBD1,TRBJ1-2,TGTGCCAGCAGTCAAACAGGGGGATCTAACTATGGCTACACCTTC,CASSQTGGSNYGYTF
TRBV6-2/TRBV6-3,few,-,TRBJ2-6,TGTGCCAGCAGTGACAGGACGTCTGGGGCCAACGTCCTGACTTTC,CASSDRTSGANVLTF
TRBV5-6,-,TRBD1,TRBJ1-1,TGTGCCAGCAGCTTGCAGGCAGGGGGGAACACTGAAGCTTTCTTT,CASSLQAGGNTEAFF
TRBV18,-,-,TRBJ1-1,TGTGCCAGCTCACCATCACAGCCAGGAATTAGCACTGAAGCTTTCTTT,CASSPSQPGISTEAFF